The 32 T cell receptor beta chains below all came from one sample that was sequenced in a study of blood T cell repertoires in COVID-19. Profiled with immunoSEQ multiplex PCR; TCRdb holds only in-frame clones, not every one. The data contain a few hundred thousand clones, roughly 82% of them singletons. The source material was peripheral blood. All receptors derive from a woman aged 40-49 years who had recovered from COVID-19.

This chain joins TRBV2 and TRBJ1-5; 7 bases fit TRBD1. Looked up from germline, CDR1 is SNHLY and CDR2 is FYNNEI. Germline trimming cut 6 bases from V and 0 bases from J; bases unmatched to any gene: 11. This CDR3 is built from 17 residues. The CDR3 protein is CASRQQGSKDSNQPQHF. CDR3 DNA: TGTGCCAGCAGACAACAGGGGTCCAAAGATAGCAATCAGCCCCAGCATTTT.

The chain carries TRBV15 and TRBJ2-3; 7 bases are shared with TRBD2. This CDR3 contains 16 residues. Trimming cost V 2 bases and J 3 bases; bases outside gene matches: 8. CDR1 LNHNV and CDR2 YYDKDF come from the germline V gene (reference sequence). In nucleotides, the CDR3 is TGTGCCACCAGCAGAAATCTCGGGACTACGACAGATACGCAGTATTTT. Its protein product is CATSRNLGTTTDTQYF.

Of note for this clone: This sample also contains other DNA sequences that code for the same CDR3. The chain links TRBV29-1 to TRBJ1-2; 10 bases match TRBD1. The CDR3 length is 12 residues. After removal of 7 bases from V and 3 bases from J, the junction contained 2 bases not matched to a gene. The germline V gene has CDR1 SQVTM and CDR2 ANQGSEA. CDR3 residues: CSGGQGDYGYTF. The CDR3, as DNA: TGCAGCGGAGGACAGGGGGACTATGGCTACACCTTC.

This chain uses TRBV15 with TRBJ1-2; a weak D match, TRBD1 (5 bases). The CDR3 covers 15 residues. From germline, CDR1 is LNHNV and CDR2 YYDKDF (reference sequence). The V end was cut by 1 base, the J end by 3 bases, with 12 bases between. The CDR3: CATSRAWGVDYGYTF. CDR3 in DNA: TGTGCCACCAGCAGAGCCTGGGGGGTAGACTATGGCTACACCTTC. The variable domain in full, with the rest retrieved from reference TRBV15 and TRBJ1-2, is DAMVIQNPRYQVTQFGKPVTLSCSQTLNHNVMYWYQQKSSQAPKLLFHYYDKDFNNEADTPDNFQSRRPNTSFCFLDIRSPGLGDTAMYLCATSRAWGVDYGYTFGSGTRLTVV.

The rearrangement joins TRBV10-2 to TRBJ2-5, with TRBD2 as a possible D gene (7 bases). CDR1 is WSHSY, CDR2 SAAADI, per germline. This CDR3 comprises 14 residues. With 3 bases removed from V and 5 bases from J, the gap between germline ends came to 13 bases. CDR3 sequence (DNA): TGCGCCAGCAGTGACGTGGGGAGGGGGGAGACCCAGTACTTC. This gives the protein CASSDVGRGETQYF.

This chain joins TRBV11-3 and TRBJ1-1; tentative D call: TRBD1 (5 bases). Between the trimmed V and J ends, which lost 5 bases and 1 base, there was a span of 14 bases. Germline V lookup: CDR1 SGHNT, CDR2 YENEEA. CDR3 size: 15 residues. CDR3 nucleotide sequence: TGTGCCAGCAGCGAAACGGGGGGTCCGAACACTGAAGCTTTCTTT. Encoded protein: CASSETGGPNTEAFF.

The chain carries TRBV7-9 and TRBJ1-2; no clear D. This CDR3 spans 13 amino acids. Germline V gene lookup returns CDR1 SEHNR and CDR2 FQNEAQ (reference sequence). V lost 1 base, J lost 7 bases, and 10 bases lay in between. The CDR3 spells CASSLESDAGYTF. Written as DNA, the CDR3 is TGTGCCAGCAGCTTAGAGAGTGATGCTGGCTACACCTTC.

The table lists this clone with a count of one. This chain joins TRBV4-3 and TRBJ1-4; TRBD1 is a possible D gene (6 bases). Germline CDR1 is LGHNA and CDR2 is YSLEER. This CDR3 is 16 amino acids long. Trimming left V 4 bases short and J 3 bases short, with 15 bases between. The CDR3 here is CASSRRRGFSNEKLFF. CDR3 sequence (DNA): TGCGCCAGCAGCCGCAGAAGGGGGTTCTCTAATGAAAAACTGTTTTTT.

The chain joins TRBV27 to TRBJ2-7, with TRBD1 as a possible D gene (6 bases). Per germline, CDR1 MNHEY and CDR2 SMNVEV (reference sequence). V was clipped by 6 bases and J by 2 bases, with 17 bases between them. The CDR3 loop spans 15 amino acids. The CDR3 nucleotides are TGTGCCAGCAGAAATCTCAAACAGGGAACCTACGAGCAGTACTTC. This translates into CASRNLKQGTYEQYF.

CDR3 residues: CASSQGQGYGYTF. CDR3 DNA: TGTGCCAGCAGCCAAGGACAGGGCTATGGCTACACCTTC. This chain joins TRBV5-6 and TRBJ1-2; TRBD1 matches at 8 bases. The CDR3 runs to 13 residues. J lost 4 bases, V lost 4 bases, and 3 bases had no gene match. The germline CDR1 and CDR2 sequences are SGHDT and YYEEEE.

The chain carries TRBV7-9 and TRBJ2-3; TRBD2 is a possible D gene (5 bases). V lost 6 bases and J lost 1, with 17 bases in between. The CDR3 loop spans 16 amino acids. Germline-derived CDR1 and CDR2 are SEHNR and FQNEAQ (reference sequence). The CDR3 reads CASSRTRTQGTDTQYF. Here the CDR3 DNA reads TGTGCCAGCAGTCGAACTAGAACCCAGGGCACAGATACGCAGTATTTT.

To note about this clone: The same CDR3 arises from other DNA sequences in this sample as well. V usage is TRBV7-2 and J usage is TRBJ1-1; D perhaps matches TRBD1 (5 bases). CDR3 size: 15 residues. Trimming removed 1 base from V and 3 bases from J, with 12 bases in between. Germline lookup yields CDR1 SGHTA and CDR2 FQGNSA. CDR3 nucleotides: TGTGCCAGCAGCTTAGTAGCTGGGGGGGACACTGAAGCTTTCTTT. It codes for CASSLVAGGDTEAFF.

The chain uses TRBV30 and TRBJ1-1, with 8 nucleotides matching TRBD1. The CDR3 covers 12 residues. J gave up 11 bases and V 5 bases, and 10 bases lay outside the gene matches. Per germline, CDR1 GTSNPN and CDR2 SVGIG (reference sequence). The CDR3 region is CAWRTGLGRAFF. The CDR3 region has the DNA TGTGCCTGGCGGACAGGGCTTGGAAGGGCTTTCTTT.

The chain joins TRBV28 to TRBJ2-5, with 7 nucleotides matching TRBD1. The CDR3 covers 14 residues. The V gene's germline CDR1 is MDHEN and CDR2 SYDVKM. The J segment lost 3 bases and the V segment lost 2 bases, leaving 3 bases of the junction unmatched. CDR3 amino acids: CASSLMGTEETQYF. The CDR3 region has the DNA TGTGCCAGCAGTTTAATGGGGACAGAAGAGACCCAGTACTTC.

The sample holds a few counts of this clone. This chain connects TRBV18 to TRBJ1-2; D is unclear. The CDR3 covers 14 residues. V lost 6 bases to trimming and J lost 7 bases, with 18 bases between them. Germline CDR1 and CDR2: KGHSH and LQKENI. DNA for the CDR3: TGTGCCAGCTCGCAGAACGTCGAGGACTCTGGCTACACCTTC. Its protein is CASSQNVEDSGYTF.

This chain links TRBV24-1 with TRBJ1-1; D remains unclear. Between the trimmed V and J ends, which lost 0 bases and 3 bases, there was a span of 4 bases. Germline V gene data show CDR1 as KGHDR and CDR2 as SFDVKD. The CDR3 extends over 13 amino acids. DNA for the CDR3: TGTGCCACCAGTGATTTGCGAGACACTGAAGCTTTCTTT. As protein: CATSDLRDTEAFF.

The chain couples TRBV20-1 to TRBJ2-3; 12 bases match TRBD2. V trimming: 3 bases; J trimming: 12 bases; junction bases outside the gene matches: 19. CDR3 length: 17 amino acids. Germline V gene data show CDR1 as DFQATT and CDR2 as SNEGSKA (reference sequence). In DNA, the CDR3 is TGCAGTGCTAGTAACTTGGCCTACGGGACTAGCGGGTTCACACAGTATTTT. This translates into CSASNLAYGTSGFTQYF.

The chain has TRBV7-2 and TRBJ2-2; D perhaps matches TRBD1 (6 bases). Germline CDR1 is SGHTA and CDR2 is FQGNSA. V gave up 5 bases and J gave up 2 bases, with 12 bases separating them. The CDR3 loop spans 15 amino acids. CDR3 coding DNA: TGTGCCAGCAGCCCAAGACAGGCCAACACCGGGGAGCTGTTTTTT. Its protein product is CASSPRQANTGELFF.

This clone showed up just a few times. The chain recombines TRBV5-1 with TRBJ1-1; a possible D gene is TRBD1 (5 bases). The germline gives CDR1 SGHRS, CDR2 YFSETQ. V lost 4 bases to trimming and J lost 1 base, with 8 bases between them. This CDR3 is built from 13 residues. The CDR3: CASSAGQNTEAFF. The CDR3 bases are TGCGCCAGCAGCGCCGGACAGAACACTGAAGCTTTCTTT.

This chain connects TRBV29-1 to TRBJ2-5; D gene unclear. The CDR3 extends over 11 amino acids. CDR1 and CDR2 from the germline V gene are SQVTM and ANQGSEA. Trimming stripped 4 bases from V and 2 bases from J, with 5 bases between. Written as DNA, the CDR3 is TGCAGCGTTGCAAAACAAGAGACCCAGTACTTC. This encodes CSVAKQETQYF. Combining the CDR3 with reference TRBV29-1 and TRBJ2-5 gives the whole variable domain SAVISQKPSRDICQRGTSLTIQCQVDSQVTMMFWYRQQPGQSLTLIATANQGSEATYESGFVIDKFPISRPNLTFSTLTVSNMSPEDSSIYLCSVAKQETQYFGPGTRLLVL.

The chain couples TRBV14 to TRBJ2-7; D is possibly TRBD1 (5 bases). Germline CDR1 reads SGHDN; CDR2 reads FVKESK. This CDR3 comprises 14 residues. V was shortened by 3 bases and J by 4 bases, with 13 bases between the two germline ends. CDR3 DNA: TGTGCCAGCAGCCAGTTTCAGGGTTGGTACGAGCAGTACTTC. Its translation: CASSQFQGWYEQYF.

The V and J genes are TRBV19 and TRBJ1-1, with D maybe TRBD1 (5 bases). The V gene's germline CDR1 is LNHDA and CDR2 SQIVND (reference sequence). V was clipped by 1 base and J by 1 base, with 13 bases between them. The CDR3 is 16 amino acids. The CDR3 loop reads CASSIVSGKPNTEAFF. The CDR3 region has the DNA TGTGCCAGTAGTATAGTATCAGGGAAGCCGAACACTGAAGCTTTCTTT.

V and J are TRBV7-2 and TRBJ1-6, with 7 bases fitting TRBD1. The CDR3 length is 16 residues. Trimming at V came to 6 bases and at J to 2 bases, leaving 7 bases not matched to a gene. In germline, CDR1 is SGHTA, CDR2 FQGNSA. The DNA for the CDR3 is TGTGCCAGCAGTAATGCCGGGACAGCCTATAATTCACCCCTCCACTTT. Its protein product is CASSNAGTAYNSPLHF.

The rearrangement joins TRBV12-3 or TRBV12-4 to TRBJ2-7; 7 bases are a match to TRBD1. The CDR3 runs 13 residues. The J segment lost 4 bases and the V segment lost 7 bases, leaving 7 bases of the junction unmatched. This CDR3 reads CASNRQGGYEQYF. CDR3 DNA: TGTGCCAGCAACCGACAGGGTGGATACGAGCAGTACTTC.

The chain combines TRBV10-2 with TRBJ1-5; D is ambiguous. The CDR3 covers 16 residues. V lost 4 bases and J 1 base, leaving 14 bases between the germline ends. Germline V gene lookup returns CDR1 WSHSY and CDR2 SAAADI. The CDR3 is CASSGAGLRSNQPQHF. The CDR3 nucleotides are TGCGCCAGCAGTGGGGCGGGGTTACGGAGCAATCAGCCCCAGCATTTT.

This chain's CDR3 is CASSYGNPNYGYTF. The DNA of the CDR3 is TGTGCCAGCAGCTACGGGAATCCTAACTATGGCTACACCTTC. V gene TRBV5-4 combines with J gene TRBJ1-2; D unresolved. V lost 3 bases, J lost 0 bases, and 9 bases lay in between. Germline CDR1 SGHNT, CDR2 YYREEE (reference sequence). The CDR3 spans 14 residues.

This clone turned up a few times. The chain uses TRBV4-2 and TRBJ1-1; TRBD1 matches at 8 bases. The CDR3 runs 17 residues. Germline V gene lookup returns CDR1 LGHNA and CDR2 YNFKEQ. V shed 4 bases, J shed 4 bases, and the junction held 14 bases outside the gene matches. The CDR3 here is CASSLFPPGQGGTEAFF. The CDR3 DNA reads TGTGCCAGCAGCCTTTTCCCGCCCGGACAGGGCGGCACTGAAGCTTTCTTT.

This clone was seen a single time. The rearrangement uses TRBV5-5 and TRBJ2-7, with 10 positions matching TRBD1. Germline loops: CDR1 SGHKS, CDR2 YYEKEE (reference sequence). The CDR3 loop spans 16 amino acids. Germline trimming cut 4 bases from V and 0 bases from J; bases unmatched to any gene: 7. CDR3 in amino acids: CASSTRTGGCSYEQYF. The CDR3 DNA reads TGTGCCAGCAGCACACGGACAGGGGGGTGCTCCTACGAGCAGTACTTC. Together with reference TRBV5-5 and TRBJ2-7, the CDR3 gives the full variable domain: DAGVTQSPTHLIKTRGQQVTLRCSPISGHKSVSWYQQVLGQGPQFIFQYYEKEERGRGNFPDRFSARQFPNYSSELNVNALLLGDSALYLCASSTRTGGCSYEQYFGPGTRLTVT.

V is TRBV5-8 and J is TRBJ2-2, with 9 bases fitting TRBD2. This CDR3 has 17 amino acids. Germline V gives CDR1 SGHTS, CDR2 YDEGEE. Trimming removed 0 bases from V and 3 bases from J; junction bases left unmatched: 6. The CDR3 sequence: CASSLGLREGYTGELFF. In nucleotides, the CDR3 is TGTGCCAGCAGCTTGGGTCTGCGGGAGGGATACACCGGGGAGCTGTTTTTT.

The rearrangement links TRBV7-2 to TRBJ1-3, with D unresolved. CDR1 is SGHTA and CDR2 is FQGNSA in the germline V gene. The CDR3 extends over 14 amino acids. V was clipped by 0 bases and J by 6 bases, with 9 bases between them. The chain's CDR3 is CASSLAGRENTIYF. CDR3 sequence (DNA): TGTGCCAGCAGCTTAGCAGGGAGGGAAAACACCATATATTTT.

CDR3 region: CASSLGGSHNEQFF. CDR3 coding DNA: TGTGCCAGCAGCTTAGGAGGGTCTCACAATGAGCAGTTCTTC. The gene calls are TRBV11-2 and TRBJ2-1; tentative D call: TRBD2 (5 bases). This CDR3 has 14 amino acids. V shed 1 base and J shed 5 bases, with 9 bases lying between them. In germline, CDR1 is SGHAT, CDR2 FQNNGV. Looking up the rest from reference TRBV11-2 and TRBJ2-1 gives the full variable domain: EAGVAQSPRYKIIEKRQSVAFWCNPISGHATLYWYQQILGQGPKLLIQFQNNGVVDDSQLPKDRFSAERLKGVDSTLKIQPAKLEDSAVYLCASSLGGSHNEQFFGPGTRLTVL.

The CDR3 sequence: CASSPGQGASYEQYF. The CDR3, as DNA: TGTGCCAGCTCACCGGGACAGGGGGCTTCCTACGAGCAGTACTTC. This chain joins TRBV18 and TRBJ2-7; 12 bases fit TRBD1. The CDR3 extends over 15 amino acids. CDR1 KGHSH and CDR2 LQKENI come from the germline V gene. V shed 3 bases, J shed 1 base, and the junction held 1 base outside the gene matches.